Each of the 14 T cell receptor beta chains below was sequenced from the same sample in a study of tumor and adjacent non-tumor tissue in lung cancer (dated by TCRdb to between 2017 and 2018). The receptor library was made with multiplex PCR. Instrument used: Illumina HiSeq 2500. TCRbeta libraries were constructed through three rounds of nested PCR with primers (Table S4) according to protocols modified from ARM-PCR. TCRdb redid the processing of the public reads, applying fastp at Q25 and MiXCR, and retained in-frame beta chains. A single entry per CDR3 protein holds the most common genes and DNA from its merged rows. A total of under 100,000 distinct CDR3 sequences appear in this sample, around 70% of them only once. The ten biggest clones cover 10% to 15% of the sample. RNA was extracted from bulk unsorted tissue and checked for quality with a NanoDrop ND-1000 and an Agilent 2100. The source material was lung tumor tissue. All receptors derive from an older woman with non-small cell lung cancer.

This clonotype occurred once. This chain links TRBV6-5 with TRBJ2-3; TRBD2 aligns across 7 bases. The CDR3 consists of 15 residues. CDR1 MNHEY and CDR2 SVGAGI come from the germline V gene. V lost 5 bases and J lost 1; bases outside the gene matches: 6. CDR3 sequence: CASSNRLAGTDTQYF. The CDR3 DNA reads TGTGCCAGCAGTAATCGGCTAGCGGGCACAGATACGCAGTATTTT.

The chain couples TRBV7-8 to TRBJ2-1; 7 nucleotides align to TRBD2. The CDR3 totals 15 residues. The germline gives CDR1 SGHVS, CDR2 FQNEAQ. Losses at the gene ends were 5 bases for V and 7 bases for J; bases not matched to a gene: 11. CDR3: CASSLVGGSGNEQFF. DNA for the CDR3: TGTGCCAGCAGCCTAGTGGGAGGGTCTGGGAATGAGCAGTTCTTC.

As to this clonotype: The final CDR3 position lacks the conserved phenylalanine or tryptophan, pointing to a likely read error. The rearrangement links TRBV6-6 to TRBJ1-4; maybe TRBD1 (6 bases). CDR1 and CDR2 from the germline V gene are MNHNY and SVGAGI (reference sequence). CDR3 length: 14 amino acids. CDR3 sequence reads: CASGYGDNSQKLFS. CDR3 in DNA: TGTGCCAGCGGTTACGGGGACAATTCCCAAAAACTGTTTTCT.

In this sample, this clonotype is medium-sized. V gene TRBV6-5 combines with J gene TRBJ1-4; 9 nucleotides align to TRBD1. The J segment lost 6 bases and the V segment lost 7 bases, leaving 6 bases of the junction unmatched. The V gene's germline CDR1 is MNHEY and CDR2 SVGAGI. The CDR3 consists of 14 residues. CDR3 DNA sequence: TGTGCCAGCAAGAGGACAGGGGTGGATGAAAAACTGTTTTTT. It specifies CASKRTGVDEKLFF.

Comment on this clonotype: One junction end does not reproduce the germline sequence, and a read error may be involved. The chain recombines TRBV29-1 with TRBJ2-7; 10 positions match TRBD1. The length of the CDR3 is 15 residues. Looked up from germline, CDR1 is SQVTM and CDR2 is ANQGSEA. The CDR3 DNA reads as TGCAGCGCTGAAGATCGGGGGACAGGGGCCCTGGAGCAGTACTTC. Protein: CSAEDRGTGALEQYF.

Of note for this clonotype: The conserved closing phenylalanine or tryptophan is absent in this CDR3, likely reflecting a read error. The CDR3 sequence: CPSSPAVGAGEQFI. The CDR3 DNA is TGTCCCAGCAGTCCCGCGGTGGGAGCCGGTGAGCAGTTCATC. This sequence joins TRBV6-5 and TRBJ2-1, with D perhaps matching TRBD2 (5 bases). The length of the CDR3 is 14 residues. CDR1 is MNHEY and CDR2 is SVGAGI in the germline V gene.

As regards this clonotype: One junction end disagrees with the germline gene, perhaps due to a read error. The chain employs TRBV20-1 and TRBJ2-1, with 7 bases fitting TRBD2. The CDR3 is 13 amino acids. In germline, CDR1 is DFQATT, CDR2 SNEGSKA (reference sequence). The CDR3 coding sequence is TGCAGTGCTAGGGGACTAAAGGGTAATGAGCAGTTATTC. Amino acid sequence: CSARGLKGNEQLF.

A word on this clonotype: At one boundary the junction diverges from the germline segment, which might be a read error. The chain carries TRBV12-3 or TRBV12-4 and TRBJ1-6, with 10 bases lining up with TRBD1. The CDR3 has 17 residues. CDR3 bases: TGTGCCAGTAGTAACGCCAGACAGGGGGCTTTTAATTCACTCCTCTACTTT. Translation gives CASSNARQGAFNSLLYF.

Concerning this clonotype: A much larger clone sits a single nucleotide away, making a read error possible. This chain connects TRBV20-1 to TRBJ2-7, with D perhaps matching TRBD2 (6 bases). In germline, CDR1 is DFQATT, CDR2 SNEGSKA (reference sequence). The CDR3 is made up of 15 amino acids. The V end lost 0 bases, the J end lost 4 bases, and 16 bases lay between the germline ends. CDR3 bases: TGCAGTGCTAGAGATCGTTCGGGAGTAAATTACGAGCAGTACTTC. Protein product: CSARDRSGVNYEQYF.

The V call is TRBV4-2, the J call TRBJ2-5; D is possibly TRBD1 (6 bases). The CDR3 runs to 15 residues. The V and J ends lost 3 bases and 6 bases respectively, with 17 bases between them. Per the germline V gene, CDR1 is LGHNA and CDR2 is YNFKEQ. The chain's CDR3 is CASSHSTGSKKTQYF. CDR3 sequence (DNA): TGTGCCAGCAGCCATTCCACAGGGAGCAAAAAGACCCAGTACTTC.

V and J are TRBV24-1 and TRBJ2-5, with D possibly being TRBD1 (6 bases). This CDR3 is 15 amino acids long. The germline V gene has CDR1 KGHDR and CDR2 SFDVKD. With 5 bases removed from V and 4 bases from J, the gap between germline ends came to 16 bases. CDR3 in amino acids: CATSGPQTGLETQYF. CDR3 DNA sequence: TGTGCCACCAGTGGCCCCCAAACAGGGTTAGAGACCCAGTACTTC.

Comments on this clonotype: It is likely a read error, because the conserved phenylalanine at the end of the CDR3 is missing. The genes are TRBV20-1 and TRBJ1-1; D not resolved. The CDR3 contains 11 residues. Germline V gives CDR1 DFQATT, CDR2 SNEGSKA (reference sequence). The CDR3 sequence is CSTSTGTEAFS. CDR3 DNA: TGCAGTACTAGTACTGGGACTGAAGCTTTCTCT.

The rearrangement links TRBV4-2 to TRBJ2-1; 8 bases are shared with TRBD2. The CDR3 is made up of 16 amino acids. Looked up from germline, CDR1 is LGHNA and CDR2 is YNFKEQ. CDR3 coding DNA: TGTGTCGGCAGCCAAGACGGGCTAGCGGGCTACAATGAGCAGTTCTTC. It specifies CVGSQDGLAGYNEQFF.

Regarding this clonotype: At one end, the junction sequence differs from germline, possibly due to a read error. CDR3 residues: CAISGDQGLAGNEQFF. CDR3 nucleotide sequence: TGTGCCATCAGTGGGGACCAGGGACTAGCGGGAAATGAGCAATTCTTC. This chain links TRBV10-3 with TRBJ2-1; 13 positions agree with TRBD2. Germline-derived CDR1 and CDR2 are ENHRY and SYGVKD. CDR3 size: 16 residues.